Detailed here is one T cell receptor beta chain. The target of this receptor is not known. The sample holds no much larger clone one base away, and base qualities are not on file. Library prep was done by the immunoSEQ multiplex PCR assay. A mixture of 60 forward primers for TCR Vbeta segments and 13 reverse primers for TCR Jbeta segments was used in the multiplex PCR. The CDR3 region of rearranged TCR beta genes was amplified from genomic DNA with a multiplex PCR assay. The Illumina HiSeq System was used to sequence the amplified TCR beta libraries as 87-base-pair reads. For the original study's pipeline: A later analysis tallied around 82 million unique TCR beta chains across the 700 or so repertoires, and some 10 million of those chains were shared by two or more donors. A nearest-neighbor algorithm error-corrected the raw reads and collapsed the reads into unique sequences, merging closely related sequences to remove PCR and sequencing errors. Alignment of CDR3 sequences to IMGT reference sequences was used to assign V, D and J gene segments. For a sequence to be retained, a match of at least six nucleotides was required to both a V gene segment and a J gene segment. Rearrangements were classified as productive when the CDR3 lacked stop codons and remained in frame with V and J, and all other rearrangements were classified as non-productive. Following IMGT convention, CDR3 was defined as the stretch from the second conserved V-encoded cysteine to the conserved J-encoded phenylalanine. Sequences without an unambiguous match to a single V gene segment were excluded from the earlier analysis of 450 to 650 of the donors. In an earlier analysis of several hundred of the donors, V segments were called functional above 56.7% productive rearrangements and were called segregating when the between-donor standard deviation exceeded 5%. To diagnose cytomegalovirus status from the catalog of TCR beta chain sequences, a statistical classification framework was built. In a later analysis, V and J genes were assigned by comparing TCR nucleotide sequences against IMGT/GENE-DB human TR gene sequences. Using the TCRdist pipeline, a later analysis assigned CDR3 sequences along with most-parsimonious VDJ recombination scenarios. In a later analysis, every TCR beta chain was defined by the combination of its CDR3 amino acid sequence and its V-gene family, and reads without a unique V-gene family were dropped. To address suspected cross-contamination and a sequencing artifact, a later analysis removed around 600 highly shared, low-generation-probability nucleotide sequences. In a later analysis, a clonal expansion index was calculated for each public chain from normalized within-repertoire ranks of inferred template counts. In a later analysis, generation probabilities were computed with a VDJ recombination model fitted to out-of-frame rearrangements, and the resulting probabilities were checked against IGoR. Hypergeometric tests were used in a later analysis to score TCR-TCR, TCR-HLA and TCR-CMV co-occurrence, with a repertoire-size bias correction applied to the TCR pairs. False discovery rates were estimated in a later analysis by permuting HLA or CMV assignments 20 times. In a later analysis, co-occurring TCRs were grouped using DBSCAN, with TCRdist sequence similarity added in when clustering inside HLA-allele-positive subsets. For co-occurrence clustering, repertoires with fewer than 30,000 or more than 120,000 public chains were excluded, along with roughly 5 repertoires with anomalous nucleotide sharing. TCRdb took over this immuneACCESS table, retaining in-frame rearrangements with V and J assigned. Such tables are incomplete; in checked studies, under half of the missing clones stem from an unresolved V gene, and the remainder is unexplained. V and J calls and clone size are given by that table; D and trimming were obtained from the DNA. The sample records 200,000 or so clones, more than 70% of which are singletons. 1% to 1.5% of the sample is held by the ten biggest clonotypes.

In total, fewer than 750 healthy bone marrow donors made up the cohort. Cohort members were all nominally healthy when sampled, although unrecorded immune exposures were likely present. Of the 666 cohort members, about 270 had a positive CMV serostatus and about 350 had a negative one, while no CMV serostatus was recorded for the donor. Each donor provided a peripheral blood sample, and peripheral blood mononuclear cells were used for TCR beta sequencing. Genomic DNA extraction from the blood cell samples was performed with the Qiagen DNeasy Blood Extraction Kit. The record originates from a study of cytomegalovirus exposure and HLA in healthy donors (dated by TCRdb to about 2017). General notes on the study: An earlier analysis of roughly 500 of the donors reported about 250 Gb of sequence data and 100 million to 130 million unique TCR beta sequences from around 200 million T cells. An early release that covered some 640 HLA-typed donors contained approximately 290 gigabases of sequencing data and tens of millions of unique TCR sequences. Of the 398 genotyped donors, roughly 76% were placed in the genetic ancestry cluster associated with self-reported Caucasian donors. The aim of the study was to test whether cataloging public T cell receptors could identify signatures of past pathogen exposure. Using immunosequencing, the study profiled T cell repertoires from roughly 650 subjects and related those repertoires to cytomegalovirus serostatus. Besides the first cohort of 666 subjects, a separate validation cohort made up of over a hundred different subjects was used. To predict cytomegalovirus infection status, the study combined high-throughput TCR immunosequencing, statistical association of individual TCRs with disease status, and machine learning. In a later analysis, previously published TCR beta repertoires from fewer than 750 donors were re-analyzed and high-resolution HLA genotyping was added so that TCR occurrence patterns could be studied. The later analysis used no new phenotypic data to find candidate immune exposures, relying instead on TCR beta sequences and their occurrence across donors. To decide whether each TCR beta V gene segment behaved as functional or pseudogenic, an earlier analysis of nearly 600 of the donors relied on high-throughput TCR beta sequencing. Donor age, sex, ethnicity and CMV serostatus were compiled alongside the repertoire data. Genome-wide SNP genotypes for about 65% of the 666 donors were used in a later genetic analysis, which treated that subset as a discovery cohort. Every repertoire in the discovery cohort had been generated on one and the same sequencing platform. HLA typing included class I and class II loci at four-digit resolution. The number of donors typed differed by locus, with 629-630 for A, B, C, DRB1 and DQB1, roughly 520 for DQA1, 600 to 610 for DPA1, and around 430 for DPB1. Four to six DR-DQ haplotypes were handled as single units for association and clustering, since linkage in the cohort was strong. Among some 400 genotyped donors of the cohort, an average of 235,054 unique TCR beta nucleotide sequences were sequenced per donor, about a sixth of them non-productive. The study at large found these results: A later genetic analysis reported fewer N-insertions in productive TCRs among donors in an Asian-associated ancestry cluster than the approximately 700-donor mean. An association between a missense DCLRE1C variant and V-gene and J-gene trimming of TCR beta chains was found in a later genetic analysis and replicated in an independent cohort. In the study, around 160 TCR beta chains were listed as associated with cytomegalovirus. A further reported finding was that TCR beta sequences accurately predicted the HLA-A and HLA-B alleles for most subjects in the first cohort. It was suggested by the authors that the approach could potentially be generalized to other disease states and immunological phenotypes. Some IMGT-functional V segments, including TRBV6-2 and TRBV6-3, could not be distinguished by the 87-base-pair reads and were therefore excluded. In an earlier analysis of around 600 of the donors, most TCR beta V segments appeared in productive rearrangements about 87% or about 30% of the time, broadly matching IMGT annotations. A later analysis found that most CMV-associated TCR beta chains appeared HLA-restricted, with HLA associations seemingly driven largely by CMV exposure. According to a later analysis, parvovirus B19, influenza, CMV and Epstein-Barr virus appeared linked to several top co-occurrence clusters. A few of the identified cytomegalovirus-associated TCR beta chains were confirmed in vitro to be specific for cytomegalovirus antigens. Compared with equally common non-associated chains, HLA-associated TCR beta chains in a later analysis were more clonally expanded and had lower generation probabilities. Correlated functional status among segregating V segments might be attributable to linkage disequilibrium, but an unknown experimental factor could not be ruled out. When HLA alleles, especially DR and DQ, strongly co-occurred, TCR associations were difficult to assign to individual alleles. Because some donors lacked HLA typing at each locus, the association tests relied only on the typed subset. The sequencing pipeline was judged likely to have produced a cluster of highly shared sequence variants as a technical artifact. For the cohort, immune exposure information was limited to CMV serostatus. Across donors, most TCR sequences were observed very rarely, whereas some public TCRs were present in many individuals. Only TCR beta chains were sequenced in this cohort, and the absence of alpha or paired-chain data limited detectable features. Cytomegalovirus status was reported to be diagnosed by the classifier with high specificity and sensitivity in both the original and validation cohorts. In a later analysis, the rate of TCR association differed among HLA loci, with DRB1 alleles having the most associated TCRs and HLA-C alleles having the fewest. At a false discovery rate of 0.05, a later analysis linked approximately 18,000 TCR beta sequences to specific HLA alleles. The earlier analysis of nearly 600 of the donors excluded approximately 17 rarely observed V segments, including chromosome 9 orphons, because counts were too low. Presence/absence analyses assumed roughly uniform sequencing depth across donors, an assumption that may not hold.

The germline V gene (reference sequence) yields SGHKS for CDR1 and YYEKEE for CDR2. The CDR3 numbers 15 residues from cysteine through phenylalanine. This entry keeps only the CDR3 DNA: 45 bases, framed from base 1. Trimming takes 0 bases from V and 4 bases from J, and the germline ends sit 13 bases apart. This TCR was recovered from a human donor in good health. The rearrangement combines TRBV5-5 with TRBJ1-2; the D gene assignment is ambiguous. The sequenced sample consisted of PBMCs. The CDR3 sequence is CASSLGAGKSYGYTF. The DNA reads TGTGCCAGCAGCTTGGGAGCGGGGAAATCCTATGGCTACACCTTC.